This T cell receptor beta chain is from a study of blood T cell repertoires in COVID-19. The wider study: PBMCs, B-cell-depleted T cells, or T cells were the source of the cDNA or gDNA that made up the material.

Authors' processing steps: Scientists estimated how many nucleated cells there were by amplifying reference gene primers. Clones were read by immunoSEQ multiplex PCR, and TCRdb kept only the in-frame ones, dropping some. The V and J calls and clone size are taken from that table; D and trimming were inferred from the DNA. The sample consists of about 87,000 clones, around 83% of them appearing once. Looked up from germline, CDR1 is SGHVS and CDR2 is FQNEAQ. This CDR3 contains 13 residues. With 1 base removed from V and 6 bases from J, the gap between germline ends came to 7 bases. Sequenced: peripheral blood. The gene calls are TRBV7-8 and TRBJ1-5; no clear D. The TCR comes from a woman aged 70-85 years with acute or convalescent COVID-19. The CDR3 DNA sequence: TGTGCCAGCAGCTTAGGCAGGCCTCAGCCCCAGCATTTT. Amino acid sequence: CASSLGRPQPQHF.